This TCR beta chain came from a study of shared clonotypes between healthy human individuals. Deep-level assay runs were performed. The protocol was immunoSEQ multiplex PCR, while the TCRdb copy is restricted to in-frame clones and leaves out a portion. The sample shows 2 million to 3 million clones, under 95% of them seen only once. The CDR3 totals 13 residues. Trimming took 4 bases from V and 5 from J, leaving 9 bases between them. CDR1 and CDR2 (germline): SNHLY, FYNNEI. Material: naive CD4+ T cells from PBMCs. Subset described: CD45RA+ positively selected. The receptor was derived from a young man in good health. Some clones in this sample may be carry-over from other donors' samples. The chain combines TRBV2 with TRBJ2-1, with D perhaps matching TRBD2 (5 bases). The CDR3 DNA is TGTGCCAGCAGTGCCGGGATCAACAATGAGCAGTTCTTC. As protein: CASSAGINNEQFF. Filled out from reference TRBV2 and TRBJ2-1, the complete variable domain reads EPEVTQTPSHQVTQMGQEVILRCVPISNHLYFYWYRQILGQKVEFLVSFYNNEISEKSEIFDDQFSVERPDGSNFTLKIRSTKLEDSAMYFCASSAGINNEQFFGPGTRLTVL.